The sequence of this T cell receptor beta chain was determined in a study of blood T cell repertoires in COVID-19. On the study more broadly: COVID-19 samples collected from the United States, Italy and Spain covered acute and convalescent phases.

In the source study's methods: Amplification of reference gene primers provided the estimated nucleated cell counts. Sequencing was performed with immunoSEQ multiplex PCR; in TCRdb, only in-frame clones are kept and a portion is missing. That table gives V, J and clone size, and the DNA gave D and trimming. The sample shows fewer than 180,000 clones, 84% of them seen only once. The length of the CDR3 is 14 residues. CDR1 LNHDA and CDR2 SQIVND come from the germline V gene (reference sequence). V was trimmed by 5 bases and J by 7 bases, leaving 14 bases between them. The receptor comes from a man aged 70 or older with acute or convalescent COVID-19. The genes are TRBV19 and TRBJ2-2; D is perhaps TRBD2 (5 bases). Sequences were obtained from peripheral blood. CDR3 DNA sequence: TGTGCCAGTAGTTTCGAAGAGGCGGGCGGGGAGCTGTTTTTT. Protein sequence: CASSFEEAGGELFF. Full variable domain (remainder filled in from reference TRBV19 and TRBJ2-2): DGGITQSPKYLFRKEGQNVTLSCEQNLNHDAMYWYRQDPGQGLRLIYYSQIVNDFQKGDIAEGYSVSREKKESFPLTVTSAQKNPTAFYLCASSFEEAGGELFFGEGSRLTVL.